These 17 T cell receptor beta chains were sequenced from one sample in a study of T-cell memory formation after mild COVID-19. TCRdb recomputed calls from the 5' RACE reads with MiXCR, one row per CDR3 protein. Of fewer than 650,000 distinct CDR3 sequences in the sample, 15% to 20% were seen once. Sequenced: PBMCs or a T cell subset sorted from them (not recorded which). These receptors were obtained from an adult woman who had mild COVID-19 (a few samples of this study predate the infection). Cell type and time point are not known.

The genes are TRBV4-3 and TRBJ2-7; 10 nucleotides agree with TRBD2. The CDR3 consists of 19 residues. Germline V gene lookup returns CDR1 LGHNA and CDR2 YSLEER. The J segment lost 3 bases and the V segment lost 1 base, leaving 15 bases of the junction unmatched. CDR3 DNA: TGCGCCAGCAGCCAAGGACCTAGTATCCAGCGGGAGGGCCGCTACGAGCAGTACTTC. As protein: CASSQGPSIQREGRYEQYF.

J is TRBJ2-5 and V is TRBV7-9; D possibly corresponds to TRBD1 (6 bases). CDR3 length equals 15 residues. CDR1 and CDR2 from the germline V gene are SEHNR and FQNEAQ (reference sequence). Between the trimmed V and J ends, which lost 4 bases and 4 bases, there was a span of 16 bases. In DNA, the CDR3 is TGTGCCAGCAGCTCGACGGACAGCTATATAGAGACCCAGTACTTC. Residues: CASSSTDSYIETQYF.

V usage is TRBV19 and J usage is TRBJ2-7; a weak D match, TRBD1 (6 bases). The CDR3 sequence is 15 residues long. CDR1 and CDR2 (germline): LNHDA, SQIVND (reference sequence). Deletions cut 3 bases from V and 0 bases from J, with 12 bases between. DNA for the CDR3: TGTGCCAGTAGTATCACCTTGGACAGCTCCTACGAGCAGTACTTC. This translates into CASSITLDSSYEQYF. The variable domain in full, completed from reference TRBV19 and TRBJ2-7, reads DGGITQSPKYLFRKEGQNVTLSCEQNLNHDAMYWYRQDPGQGLRLIYYSQIVNDFQKGDIAEGYSVSREKKESFPLTVTSAQKNPTAFYLCASSITLDSSYEQYFGPGTRLTVT.

V and J are TRBV29-1 and TRBJ2-5; D is unclear. CDR3 length: 12 residues. The germline CDR1 and CDR2 sequences are SQVTM and ANQGSEA. Trimming cost V 2 bases and J 2 bases, with 6 bases left between them. In DNA, the CDR3 is TGCAGCGTTGAAAGGCAACAAGAGACCCAGTACTTC. It specifies CSVERQQETQYF.

A few counts support this clonotype. V is TRBV7-9 and J is TRBJ1-2, with D possibly TRBD1 on 5 matching bases. Trimming removed 5 bases at V and 1 base at J, with 11 bases between. The germline CDR1 and CDR2 sequences are SEHNR and FQNEAQ (reference sequence). CDR3 size: 14 residues. The CDR3 region is CASSTRDLNYGYTF. As DNA, the CDR3 is TGTGCCAGCAGCACTCGGGACCTTAACTATGGCTACACCTTC.

The gene calls are TRBV29-1 and TRBJ1-1; no clear D. The CDR3 is 13 amino acids. V dropped 3 bases and J dropped 0 bases, with 8 bases sitting between them. From germline, CDR1 is SQVTM and CDR2 ANQGSEA. The CDR3, as DNA: TGCAGCGTTGAGAGGGAGGTGAACACTGAAGCTTTCTTT. It encodes CSVEREVNTEAFF. Complete variable domain (other parts from reference TRBV29-1 and TRBJ1-1): SAVISQKPSRDICQRGTSLTIQCQVDSQVTMMFWYRQQPGQSLTLIATANQGSEATYESGFVIDKFPISRPNLTFSTLTVSNMSPEDSSIYLCSVEREVNTEAFFGQGTRLTVV.

This clonotype has a handful of counts. The chain couples TRBV9 to TRBJ2-3; D uncertain. CDR3 length equals 16 residues. Trimming removed 0 bases at V and 2 bases at J, with 13 bases between. The germline V gene has CDR1 SGDLS and CDR2 YYNGEE. CDR3: CASSVGAGQNTDTQYF. The CDR3 DNA follows: TGTGCCAGCAGCGTAGGGGCAGGCCAAAACACAGATACGCAGTATTTT.

Only a few counts were recorded for this clonotype. The chain recombines TRBV5-1 with TRBJ2-5, with a tentative D call TRBD1 (6 bases). Trimming took off 0 bases at V and 1 base at J, with 13 bases between the two ends. CDR3 length equals 16 residues. Looked up from germline, CDR1 is SGHRS and CDR2 is YFSETQ. CDR3 amino acids: CASSLAGDKLQETQYF. DNA for the CDR3: TGCGCCAGCAGCTTGGCCGGGGACAAACTCCAAGAGACCCAGTACTTC.

The chain uses TRBV7-9 and TRBJ2-5; TRBD2 matches at 10 bases. The germline gives CDR1 SEHNR, CDR2 FQNEAQ (reference sequence). The J segment lost 2 bases and the V segment lost 4 bases, leaving 7 bases of the junction unmatched. The CDR3 spans 16 residues. In DNA, the CDR3 is TGTGCCAGCAGCTCGGGGACTAGCGACCGTCAAGAGACCCAGTACTTC. This translates into CASSSGTSDRQETQYF.

The V and J genes are TRBV4-1 and TRBJ2-7; 10 bases are shared with TRBD2. Germline lookup yields CDR1 MGHRA and CDR2 YSYEKL. CDR3 length equals 15 residues. With V trimmed by 4 bases and J by 2 bases, 5 bases remained unmatched. The CDR3 DNA reads TGCGCCAGCAGCCTCGGGACTAGCGTTGCCTACGAGCAGTACTTC. This translates into CASSLGTSVAYEQYF.

The CDR3 loop is CASSQRGVDTEAFF. CDR3 nucleotide sequence: TGTGCCAGCAGCCAAAGGGGGGTGGACACTGAAGCTTTCTTT. The gene calls are TRBV14 and TRBJ1-1, with D perhaps matching TRBD1 (6 bases). Germline CDR1 SGHDN, CDR2 FVKESK. Trimming took 2 bases from V and 3 from J, leaving 10 bases between them. The CDR3 length is 14 residues. Combining the CDR3 with reference TRBV14 and TRBJ1-1 gives the whole variable domain EAGVTQFPSHSVIEKGQTVTLRCDPISGHDNLYWYRRVMGKEIKFLLHFVKESKQDESGMPNNRFLAERTGGTYSTLKVQPAELEDSGVYFCASSQRGVDTEAFFGQGTRLTVV.

The genes are TRBV25-1 and TRBJ1-2; D call uncertain. Trimming pared 5 bases from V and 4 bases from J, leaving 11 bases between. Germline V gives CDR1 MGHDK, CDR2 SYGVNS. The CDR3 length is 13 residues. The CDR3 nucleotides read TGTGCCAGCAGTAGGGCCGGCGGCTATGGCTACACCTTC. This translates into CASSRAGGYGYTF.

This clonotype was seen a handful of times. The rearrangement joins TRBV23-1 to TRBJ2-1; possibly TRBD2 for D (7 bases). TRBV23-1 is placed among ORFs of uncertain function. Trimming shortened V by 10 bases and J by 3 bases, and 19 bases separated the two germline ends. This CDR3 region has 15 residues. This chain's CDR3 is CATSLGGGDYNEQFF. CDR3 bases: TGCGCCACTTCCCTAGGGGGAGGGGACTACAATGAGCAGTTCTTC.

CDR3 protein: CASSFQLGDTGELFF. The CDR3 region has the DNA TGTGCCAGCAGCTTTCAACTAGGCGACACCGGGGAGCTGTTTTTT. The chain combines TRBV5-5 with TRBJ2-2, with D possibly being TRBD2 (5 bases). Trimming removed 2 bases from V and 3 bases from J, with 11 bases in between. CDR1 and CDR2 (germline): SGHKS, YYEKEE (reference sequence). CDR3 length equals 15 residues.

This clonotype was detected only a few times. The V gene is TRBV19, the J gene TRBJ1-5, with 7 bases that match TRBD1. The CDR3 spans 14 residues. The V segment lost 6 bases and the J segment 1 base; nucleotides outside the gene matches: 3. Germline lookup yields CDR1 LNHDA and CDR2 SQIVND (reference sequence). The CDR3 sequence: CASRSTGSNQPQHF. In DNA, the CDR3 is TGTGCCAGTAGATCGACAGGGAGCAATCAGCCCCAGCATTTT.

This clonotype came up a few times. V gene TRBV15 combines with J gene TRBJ1-2; D is perhaps TRBD1 (5 bases). Germline values: CDR1 LNHNV, CDR2 YYDKDF (reference sequence). The CDR3 runs 14 residues. V shed 5 bases and J shed 8 bases, with 18 bases lying between them. The CDR3 DNA sequence: TGTGCCACCAGCTTGAGCGGTGGGGCGACAGGCTACACCTTC. As protein: CATSLSGGATGYTF.

The chain couples TRBV7-2 to TRBJ1-5; no clear D. Germline V gives CDR1 SGHTA, CDR2 FQGNSA. Trimming removed 0 bases at V and 3 bases at J, with 9 bases between. The CDR3 runs 15 residues. DNA for the CDR3: TGTGCCAGCAGCTTAGCGAGCGTGTACAATCAGCCCCAGCATTTT. Its translation: CASSLASVYNQPQHF.